A single sample gave rise to the 27 T cell receptor beta chains below, sequenced in a study of blood T cells in healthy people across ages. Using a J-beta primer mix together with a sample-barcoded 5' primer, a second PCR was run for about 6 to 12 cycles. TCRdb recomputed calls from the 5' RACE reads with MiXCR, one row per CDR3 protein. The profile shows roughly 1.6 million distinct CDR3 sequences, about 31% of them singletons. Material: blood. These receptors were obtained from a woman aged 25 to 39 in good health.

This clonotype was recorded a few times. This chain links TRBV5-1 with TRBJ2-3, with 9 positions matching TRBD2. The V gene end was trimmed by 2 bases and the J gene end by 2 bases; junction bases not matched to a gene: 6. The CDR3 is made up of 16 amino acids. Germline lookup yields CDR1 SGHRS and CDR2 YFSETQ. The CDR3 region is CASSFSGGHNTDTQYF. CDR3 nucleotides: TGCGCCAGCAGCTTTAGCGGGGGACATAACACAGATACGCAGTATTTT. Variable domain in full (rest from reference TRBV5-1 and TRBJ2-3): KAGVTQTPRYLIKTRGQQVTLSCSPISGHRSVSWYQQTPGQGLQFLFEYFSETQRNKGNFPGRFSGRQFSNSRSEMNVSTLELGDSALYLCASSFSGGHNTDTQYFGPGTRLTVL.

This clonotype appeared a few times. The chain combines TRBV4-2 with TRBJ1-1, with no clear D. V lost 0 bases to trimming and J lost 0 bases, with 8 bases between them. Germline CDR1 LGHNA, CDR2 YNFKEQ. The CDR3 spans 15 residues. Written as DNA, the CDR3 is TGTGCCAGCAGCCAAGATCGACTAATGAACACTGAAGCTTTCTTT. Translating gives CASSQDRLMNTEAFF.

This chain uses TRBV5-4 with TRBJ2-1; TRBD2 matches at 9 bases. Germline assignment: CDR1 SGHNT and CDR2 YYREEE (reference sequence). The CDR3 contains 16 residues. The V gene end was trimmed by 0 bases and the J gene end by 4 bases; junction bases not matched to a gene: 5. CDR3 sequence: CASSLGDSGSYNEQFF. CDR3 sequence (DNA): TGTGCCAGCAGCTTGGGGGATAGCGGGAGTTACAATGAGCAGTTCTTC.

This clonotype was observed a few times. The V gene is TRBV13, the J gene TRBJ2-3; a possible D gene is TRBD2 (6 bases). CDR3 length: 15 amino acids. CDR1 and CDR2 from the germline V gene are PRHDT and FYEKMQ (reference sequence). V was pared by 4 bases and J by 0 bases, with 11 bases between. The CDR3 loop is CASSYGLSSTDTQYF. Here the CDR3 DNA reads TGTGCCAGCAGCTATGGACTATCCAGCACAGATACGCAGTATTTT.

This clonotype was seen more than once but under ten times. The genes are TRBV5-4 and TRBJ2-1; tentatively, D is TRBD2 (5 bases). V was pared by 0 bases and J by 3 bases, with 13 bases between. The CDR3 consists of 16 residues. Germline CDR1 is SGHNT and CDR2 is YYREEE (reference sequence). This CDR3 is CASSLGLDGLYNEQFF. Written as DNA, the CDR3 is TGTGCCAGCAGCTTGGGGCTCGACGGACTCTACAATGAGCAGTTCTTC.

The chain links TRBV11-2 to TRBJ2-3; TRBD2 aligns across 9 bases. The CDR3 length is 16 residues. Trimming removed 5 bases from V and 2 bases from J; junction bases left unmatched: 8. Germline V gene sequence: CDR1 SGHAT, CDR2 FQNNGV. CDR3 residues: CASSRSGGTNTDTQYF. In DNA, the CDR3 is TGTGCCAGCAGCCGGAGCGGGGGGACAAACACAGATACGCAGTATTTT.

The chain links TRBV12-3 or TRBV12-4 to TRBJ1-5; D possibly corresponds to TRBD1 (6 bases). The length of the CDR3 is 15 residues. Trimming removed 2 bases from V and 0 bases from J, with 8 bases in between. The CDR3 DNA is TGTGCCAGCAGTTTAAGGGGGTATAGCAATCAGCCCCAGCATTTT. Its translation: CASSLRGYSNQPQHF.

There are a few counts of this clonotype. The chain links TRBV7-3 to TRBJ2-1, with 7 bases identical to TRBD2. This CDR3 is 15 amino acids long. V shed 5 bases and J 2 bases; nucleotides not matched to a gene: 6. The germline CDR1 and CDR2 sequences are SGHTA and FQGTGA. The CDR3 nucleotides are TGTGCCAGCAGCCCTATAGCGGGCCCCTACAATGAGCAGTTCTTC. This codes for CASSPIAGPYNEQFF.

This clonotype was counted a few times. V gene TRBV7-9 combines with J gene TRBJ2-7, with D tentatively TRBD1 or TRBD2 (7 bases each). Between the trimmed V and J ends, which lost 5 bases and 2 bases, there was a span of 16 bases. CDR3 length equals 15 residues. The germline CDR1 and CDR2 sequences are SEHNR and FQNEAQ (reference sequence). The CDR3 DNA is TGTGCCAGCAGCGGGGAGGGACAGAAGACCTACGAGCAGTACTTC. Translating it yields CASSGEGQKTYEQYF.

The chain carries TRBV4-1 and TRBJ2-5; the match to TRBD1 covers 10 bases. The J call is in doubt because the DNA end fits TRBJ2-7 better. This CDR3 comprises 16 residues. Looked up from germline, CDR1 is MGHRA and CDR2 is YSYEKL. CDR3 sequence reads: CASSHPSGTGAYEQYF. CDR3 nucleotide sequence: TGCGCCAGCAGCCATCCCTCCGGGACAGGGGCCTACGAGCAGTACTTC.

This clonotype was seen a handful of times. V is TRBV27 and J is TRBJ2-1, with D possibly matching TRBD2 (5 bases). Germline V CDR1 and CDR2: MNHEY, SMNVEV (reference sequence). V was pared by 2 bases and J by 9 bases, with 11 bases between. There are 13 residues in the CDR3. The chain's CDR3 is CASSLGSGLEQFF. CDR3 coding DNA: TGTGCCAGCAGTTTAGGCAGCGGCCTTGAGCAGTTCTTC.

The rearrangement joins TRBV5-1 to TRBJ2-5; TRBD2 agrees at 11 bases. V dropped 4 bases and J dropped 3; count of bases not matched to a gene: 8. The CDR3 has 16 residues. The germline gives CDR1 SGHRS, CDR2 YFSETQ. CDR3 bases: TGCGCCAGCAGCCCGGTAGCGGGAGGGCCTGAAGAGACCCAGTACTTC. Residues: CASSPVAGGPEETQYF.

This chain joins TRBV18 and TRBJ1-2; TRBD1 might be the D (6 bases). The CDR3 covers 13 residues. Trimming cost V 6 bases and J 3 bases, with 11 bases left between them. Germline CDR1 and CDR2: KGHSH and LQKENI. DNA of the CDR3: TGTGCCAGCTCCCAGGGGTCGGACTATGGCTACACCTTC. Protein product: CASSQGSDYGYTF.

The chain recombines TRBV5-1 with TRBJ1-4; TRBD1 agrees at 9 bases. V shed 0 bases and J 8 bases; nucleotides not matched to a gene: 5. Germline CDR1 is SGHRS and CDR2 is YFSETQ. The CDR3 consists of 15 residues. The CDR3 coding sequence is TGCGCCAGCAGCTTGGCCGGGACAGGGAAGGAAAAACTGTTTTTT. Its protein is CASSLAGTGKEKLFF.

In DNA form, the CDR3 reads TGTGCCAGCAGTACTCTAACAGGGGGCTCCGCCTACGAGCAGTACTTC. This sequence encodes CASSTLTGGSAYEQYF. V and J are TRBV28 and TRBJ2-7, with TRBD1 matching over 9 bases. In germline, CDR1 is MDHEN, CDR2 SYDVKM. The J segment lost 2 bases and the V segment lost 5 bases, leaving 10 bases of the junction unmatched. CDR3 length: 16 amino acids.

The table lists this clonotype with a few counts. The chain couples TRBV29-1 to TRBJ2-1, with D perhaps matching TRBD2 (6 bases). Germline V gene data show CDR1 as SQVTM and CDR2 as ANQGSEA. Trimming took off 6 bases at V and 4 bases at J, with 19 bases between the two ends. The CDR3 has 15 amino acids. Here the CDR3 DNA reads TGCAGCGTCACCCTTAGCGGAGGGCGGTACAATGAGCAGTTCTTC. Amino acids: CSVTLSGGRYNEQFF.

The table lists this clonotype with a few counts. The chain joins TRBV20-1 to TRBJ1-6; D gene uncertain. The CDR3 has 16 amino acids. CDR1 and CDR2 (germline): DFQATT, SNEGSKA (reference sequence). V was cut by 6 bases and J by 6 bases, with 21 bases left in between. As DNA, the CDR3 is TGCAGTGCCACTCAGAGGACCCTGAAGGGTAATTCACCCCTCCACTTT. Residues: CSATQRTLKGNSPLHF.

CDR3 sequence: CAIGTRGETQYF. In DNA form, the CDR3 reads TGTGCCATTGGGACCCGCGGGGAGACCCAGTACTTC. This sequence joins TRBV10-3 and TRBJ2-5, with D tentatively TRBD1 or TRBD2 (5 bases each). Germline V lookup: CDR1 ENHRY, CDR2 SYGVKD. Trimming removed 9 bases from V and 5 bases from J, with 13 bases in between. The CDR3 loop spans 12 amino acids.

This clonotype showed up just once. The genes are TRBV28 and TRBJ2-4; the match to TRBD1 covers 7 bases. The CDR3 length is 10 residues. Germline V gives CDR1 MDHEN, CDR2 SYDVKM. J gave up 12 bases and V 6 bases, and 2 bases lay outside the gene matches. CDR3 sequence reads: CASRGQDQYF. The DNA of the CDR3 is TGTGCCAGCAGAGGACAGGATCAGTACTTC.

CDR3 sequence reads: CASSLQWGANPEQYF. CDR3 bases: TGCGCCAGCAGCCTGCAATGGGGGGCGAATCCCGAGCAGTACTTC. The chain uses TRBV5-1 and TRBJ2-7; D possibly matches TRBD1 or TRBD2 (6 bases each). The germline V gene encodes CDR1 SGHRS and CDR2 YFSETQ. Trimming removed 4 bases at V and 6 bases at J, with 20 bases between. The CDR3 contains 15 residues.

The V call is TRBV6-5, the J call TRBJ1-1, with TRBD1 matching 7 bases. The V gene's germline CDR1 is MNHEY and CDR2 SVGAGI. The trim removed 7 bases at V and 3 bases at J, leaving 8 bases unmatched. The CDR3 spans 14 residues. CDR3 residues: CASIRSGTDTEAFF. The DNA for the CDR3 is TGTGCCAGCATTCGCTCCGGGACAGACACTGAAGCTTTCTTT.

In its sample, this clonotype was seen a few times. The CDR3 sequence: CASSPSGINTEAFF. CDR3 coding DNA: TGTGCCAGCTCACCGTCGGGGATCAACACTGAAGCTTTCTTT. The genes are TRBV18 and TRBJ1-1; D not certain. This CDR3 contains 14 residues. Between the trimmed V and J ends, which lost 3 bases and 2 bases, there was a span of 10 bases. Germline CDR1 is KGHSH and CDR2 is LQKENI.

V usage is TRBV30 and J usage is TRBJ2-1, with TRBD2 matching 14 bases. The CDR3 length is 15 residues. Per the germline V gene, CDR1 is GTSNPN and CDR2 is SVGIG (reference sequence). V shed 6 bases, J shed 9 bases, and the junction held 10 bases outside the gene matches. DNA for the CDR3: TGTGCCTGTCGAACCGGGACTAGCGGGGGAAGTGAGCAGTTCTTC. Its protein is CACRTGTSGGSEQFF.

This clonotype was counted many times. The chain recombines TRBV6-1 with TRBJ2-5; TRBD1 agrees at 8 bases. The CDR3 loop spans 14 amino acids. Unmatched junction bases numbered 4, after V lost 2 bases and J lost 5 bases. Germline V CDR1 and CDR2: MNHNS, SASEGT. The CDR3 sequence is CASSEQGAGETQYF. The DNA of the CDR3 is TGTGCCAGCAGTGAACAGGGGGCGGGGGAGACCCAGTACTTC.

This chain joins TRBV27 and TRBJ2-1, with TRBD2 matching 10 bases. V dropped 4 bases and J dropped 12; count of bases not matched to a gene: 9. CDR1 and CDR2 from the germline V gene are MNHEY and SMNVEV (reference sequence). The CDR3 has 14 amino acids. Here the CDR3 DNA reads TGTGCCAGCAGTTGGCCCGGGACTAGCGCCCCGCAGTTCTTC. It codes for CASSWPGTSAPQFF.

For this clonotype: At one end, the junction sequence differs from germline, possibly due to a read error. The rearrangement joins TRBV5-1 to TRBJ2-7; TRBD2 aligns across 11 bases. Germline V CDR1 and CDR2: SGHRS, YFSETQ. This CDR3 has 15 residues. CDR3 in amino acids: CASSSPPGTSGELYF. The CDR3, as DNA: TGCGCCAGCAGCTCGCCGCCTGGGACTAGCGGCGAGCTGTACTTC. The variable domain in full, completed from reference TRBV5-1 and TRBJ2-7, reads KAGVTQTPRYLIKTRGQQVTLSCSPISGHRSVSWYQQTPGQGLQFLFEYFSETQRNKGNFPGRFSGRQFSNSRSEMNVSTLELGDSALYLCASSSPPGTSGELYFGPGTRLTVT.

This clonotype was observed many times. This chain's CDR3 is CSAAGTVDYEQYF. The CDR3 DNA sequence: TGCAGTGCTGCCGGGACAGTAGACTACGAGCAGTACTTC. The chain is built from TRBV20-1 and TRBJ2-7; 7 bases match TRBD1. Trimming removed 5 bases from V and 3 bases from J; junction bases left unmatched: 7. This CDR3 spans 13 amino acids. Germline assignment: CDR1 DFQATT and CDR2 SNEGSKA (reference sequence).